This T cell receptor beta chain is drawn from a study of shared clonotypes between healthy human individuals (dated by TCRdb to 2018 to 2020). In the study overall: Three men and two women, aged 18 to 49 years, made up the cohort. Each donor's leukapheresis produced roughly between about 0.9 and 9.5 billion PBMCs. For each donor, three plates each were used for CD4 naive and CD4 memory, two plates were used for CD8 naive, and one plate was used for CD8 memory. To increase sequencing depth and limit assay-specific biases, different laboratories used diverse techniques to prepare libraries and sequence TCR repertoires. The study deeply sequenced blood TCR repertoires of about 5 healthy adults to estimate repertoire size and the extent of clonotype sharing between individuals. The research as a whole found: Because the study included only a small number of donors, the genetic and exposure-history diversity represented was limited. Even with the large sequencing depth, rarefaction of the sorted-subset datasets indicated that sequencing was incomplete. Pairwise subsampling indicated that sequencing depth was expected to affect the degree of clonotype sharing among donors. Naive subsets generally had larger estimated clonotype richness than memory subsets. Sampling was limited to blood, and TCR repertoires in tissue likely differ from TCR repertoires in blood. Compared with non-shared clonotypes, the clonotypes found in all four sorted-subset donors had higher generation probabilities. About 5% of naive CD4, 3% to 3.5% of naive CD8, around 2.3% of memory CD4, and 0.35% to 0.4% of memory CD8 clonotypes were shared across a few donors.

Using the deep immunoSEQ assay, TCR CDR3 regions were amplified from genomic DNA by multiplex PCR. For each cell subset, the extracted genomic DNA was distributed evenly across all wells of several immunoSEQ 96-well plates, and each plate served as one replicate. For sorted subsets, around 200 ng genomic DNA, equal to tens of thousands of T cell genomes, was loaded into each replicate PCR. Purified libraries were measured with a Qubit 3.0 fluorometer, size-checked on a Bioanalyzer 2100, and measured again with the KAPA Library Quantification kit. A separate single-read 150-cycle Illumina NextSeq 550 flow cell was used to sequence each immunoSEQ 96-well plate. The study's processing was this. The immunoSEQ output contained only junctional sequences without quality scores, so filtering could not match that applied to full-length reads. Sequences were annotated with PyIR, a Python wrapper for IgBLAST v1.9, and V/J genes and CDR3 were assigned using IMGT germline references. Any read was removed if the V/J assignment was weak (E-value above 1e-6), the CDR3 was missing, or the read contained stop codons, out-of-frame junctions, or ambiguous translated residues. V3J clonotypes were defined by identical inferred V gene, J gene, and CDR3 amino acid sequence. Percentage overlap between repertoires was calculated by dividing the number of shared unique clonotypes by the size of the smaller repertoire. Repertoire richness was assessed with RTK rarefaction, the Chao1 estimator, and Recon v2.1 estimates of unobserved clonotypes. Generation probabilities were computed with OLGA for all TCRbeta clonotypes obtained by the gDNA method from a handful of donors. Not all clones reach the TCRdb copy of this immuneACCESS table, which keeps in-frame sequences only. Checked studies attribute under half of the gap to unresolved V genes and leave the rest unexplained. V, J and clone size reflect that table, while D and trimming were determined from the DNA. For this sample the table gives 2 million to 2.5 million clones, of which around 92% were detected only once. The ten largest clones add up to around 0.35% of the sample.

As to this clone: No cognate antigen has been identified for it. Per-base quality was not reported, and no clone a single base away is much larger than it.

The donors were healthy, HIV-negative adults who had no recently reported acute infections or vaccinations. Every donor was a Caucasian adult living in Nashville, Tennessee, USA. CD4+ T cells were enriched by magnetic negative selection; naive cells were then positively selected on CD45RA, and the negative fraction formed the memory subset. Blood was obtained by leukapheresis, after which PBMCs were separated by Ficoll-Histopaque density gradient centrifugation and cryopreserved in liquid nitrogen vapor phase. Purity and quantity of every magnetically sorted T cell population were checked by analytical flow cytometry. From each sorted fraction, genomic DNA was isolated and quantified by UV absorbance on a Nanodrop 2000c. V lost 9 bases and J lost 2 bases; the stretch between them is 11 bases long. The germline V gene specifies MGHRA as CDR1 and YSYEKL as CDR2. Counted from cysteine to phenylalanine, this CDR3 has 13 amino acids. Solely the CDR3 DNA is kept, with 39 bases framed from the first base.

The source material was naive CD4+ T cells from PBMCs. The cell subset or site label, as the study defines it: CD45RA+ positively selected. The chain is encoded by TRBV4-1 joined to TRBJ1-3, with the D gene call left open. This receptor was identified in a man between 18 and 29 years old in good health. Some clones in this sample may be carry-over from other donors' samples. The CDR3 reads CASRSGPGNTIYF. Read as DNA, the sequence is TGCGCCAGTCGATCGGGTCCTGGAAACACCATATATTTT.